This T cell receptor beta chain came from a study of breast tumors, draining lymph nodes, adjacent tissues. Study-wide points: Data only fit, rather than demonstrated, lymph node origin of most tumor T cells.

Regarding this clonotype: Its specificity is not known.

CDR3 size: 14 residues. V was pared by 5 bases and J by 5 bases, with 6 bases of the junction left unmatched. CDR1 and CDR2 (germline): SEHNR, FQNEAQ (reference sequence). Samples came from axillary lymph nodes draining the breast cancer. TCRdb re-called the multiplex PCR reads with MiXCR, one entry per CDR3 protein. The sample has about 200,000 distinct CDR3 sequences; under 35% are singletons. The material sequenced was axillary lymph node tissue. This rearrangement joins TRBV7-9 to TRBJ1-1, with 9 bases aligning to TRBD1. This clonotype was sampled from a female donor with breast cancer. Some clones in this sample may be carry-over from other donors' samples. CDR3 coding DNA: TGTGCCAGCAGCCCCGGACAGGGGAGAACTGAAGCTTTCTTT. Translated: CASSPGQGRTEAFF.